This T cell receptor (beta chain) derives from a study of T cell responses to AZD1222 COVID-19 vaccine (dated by TCRdb to about 2021). As for the study more broadly: A total of over 230 trial participants underwent TCR sequencing, of whom approximately 200 had received two doses of AZD1222 and 26 had received two doses of the MenACWY control vaccine. Trial participants were enrolled by age into 18-55, 56-69 and 70-plus year subgroups, with around 140, 26 and 57 TCR-sequenced participants respectively.

V and J lose 1 base and 2 bases, and a span of 9 bases separates them. From the cysteine through the phenylalanine, the CDR3 covers 14 amino acids. Of the read, only the CDR3 DNA is kept; its 42 bases are in frame from base 1. CDR1 is given as LNHNV and CDR2 as YYDKDF, both from the germline V gene (reference sequence). What the research found in general, with its limitations: Because no samples from the day 14 peak response were available, repertoires could be characterized only after the peak T cell response. Reportedly, close to half of the unique spike-specific TCRs recognized epitopes lying outside the regions that are mutated in the B.1.351 and B.1.1.7 variants. Conclusions about previously exposed vaccinees were limited because only a handful of AZD1222 recipients were SARS-CoV-2 seropositive at baseline. The 56-69-year group was small, and its depth increase did not reach significance, likely because of low power. Most participants were white British and females outnumbered males, and the authors suggested that clonal diversity may have been underestimated. After two AZD1222 doses, spike-specific TCR breadth and depth were significantly higher than at day 0 and than in MenACWY recipients. Vaccine-associated CD4 TCRs spanned the whole spike protein, with dominant responses in regions 160-218 and 743-854.

With regard to this clone: It lacks a known antigen. Base qualities were left out, and no much larger clone turns up one base away.

The CDR3 regions of human TCRbeta chains were subjected to immunosequencing. From the authors' description of their analysis: TCRs in the repertoires were matched against a reference library of SARS-CoV-2-specific TCRs that had been generated with the MIRA antigen-specificity platform. Breadth was defined as the fraction of unique TCRs that were SARS-CoV-2-associated. Depth was defined as the fraction of total T cells that were SARS-CoV-2-associated. Using the MIRA data, each spike-specific TCR was assigned both to the spike region to which the TCR was reactive and to a CD4 or CD8 class. Log10-transformed breadth and depth values were compared by one-way ANOVA with Sidak's multiple comparisons tests. As stored in TCRdb, this immuneACCESS dataset retains in-frame rearrangements with V and J assigned. A fraction of the clones does not appear; measured against another copy, unresolved V genes explain less than half of the discrepancy, and the remainder lacks a known reason. V, J and clone size derive from that table, while D and trimming were established from the DNA sequence. This sample has around 66,000 clones in its table, and 79% of those were observed once. The ten largest clones represent approximately 23% of the sample.

In the paper's terms, the time point label means: baseline before first vaccination. The treatment or condition label for this specimen denotes: meningococcal conjugate vaccine given as trial control. The vaccinee samples were drawn from two UK trials, COV001 and COV002, one of which was a single-blind randomized controlled phase 2/3 trial testing AZD1222 (ChAdOx1 nCoV-19) in healthy adults. For TCRbeta chain sequencing, PBMC samples were collected from trial participants at day 0 and at day 28 after the second dose. The TCR was taken from an adult in good health. The chain joins TRBV15 to TRBJ2-7, and perhaps TRBD2 as D gene, on 5 matching bases. Material: peripheral blood, obtained on day 0 of MenACWY control vaccination. The DNA is as follows: TGTGCCACCAGCAGAGGAGCGGCAACCTACGAGCAGTACTTC. It codes for CATSRGAATYEQYF.